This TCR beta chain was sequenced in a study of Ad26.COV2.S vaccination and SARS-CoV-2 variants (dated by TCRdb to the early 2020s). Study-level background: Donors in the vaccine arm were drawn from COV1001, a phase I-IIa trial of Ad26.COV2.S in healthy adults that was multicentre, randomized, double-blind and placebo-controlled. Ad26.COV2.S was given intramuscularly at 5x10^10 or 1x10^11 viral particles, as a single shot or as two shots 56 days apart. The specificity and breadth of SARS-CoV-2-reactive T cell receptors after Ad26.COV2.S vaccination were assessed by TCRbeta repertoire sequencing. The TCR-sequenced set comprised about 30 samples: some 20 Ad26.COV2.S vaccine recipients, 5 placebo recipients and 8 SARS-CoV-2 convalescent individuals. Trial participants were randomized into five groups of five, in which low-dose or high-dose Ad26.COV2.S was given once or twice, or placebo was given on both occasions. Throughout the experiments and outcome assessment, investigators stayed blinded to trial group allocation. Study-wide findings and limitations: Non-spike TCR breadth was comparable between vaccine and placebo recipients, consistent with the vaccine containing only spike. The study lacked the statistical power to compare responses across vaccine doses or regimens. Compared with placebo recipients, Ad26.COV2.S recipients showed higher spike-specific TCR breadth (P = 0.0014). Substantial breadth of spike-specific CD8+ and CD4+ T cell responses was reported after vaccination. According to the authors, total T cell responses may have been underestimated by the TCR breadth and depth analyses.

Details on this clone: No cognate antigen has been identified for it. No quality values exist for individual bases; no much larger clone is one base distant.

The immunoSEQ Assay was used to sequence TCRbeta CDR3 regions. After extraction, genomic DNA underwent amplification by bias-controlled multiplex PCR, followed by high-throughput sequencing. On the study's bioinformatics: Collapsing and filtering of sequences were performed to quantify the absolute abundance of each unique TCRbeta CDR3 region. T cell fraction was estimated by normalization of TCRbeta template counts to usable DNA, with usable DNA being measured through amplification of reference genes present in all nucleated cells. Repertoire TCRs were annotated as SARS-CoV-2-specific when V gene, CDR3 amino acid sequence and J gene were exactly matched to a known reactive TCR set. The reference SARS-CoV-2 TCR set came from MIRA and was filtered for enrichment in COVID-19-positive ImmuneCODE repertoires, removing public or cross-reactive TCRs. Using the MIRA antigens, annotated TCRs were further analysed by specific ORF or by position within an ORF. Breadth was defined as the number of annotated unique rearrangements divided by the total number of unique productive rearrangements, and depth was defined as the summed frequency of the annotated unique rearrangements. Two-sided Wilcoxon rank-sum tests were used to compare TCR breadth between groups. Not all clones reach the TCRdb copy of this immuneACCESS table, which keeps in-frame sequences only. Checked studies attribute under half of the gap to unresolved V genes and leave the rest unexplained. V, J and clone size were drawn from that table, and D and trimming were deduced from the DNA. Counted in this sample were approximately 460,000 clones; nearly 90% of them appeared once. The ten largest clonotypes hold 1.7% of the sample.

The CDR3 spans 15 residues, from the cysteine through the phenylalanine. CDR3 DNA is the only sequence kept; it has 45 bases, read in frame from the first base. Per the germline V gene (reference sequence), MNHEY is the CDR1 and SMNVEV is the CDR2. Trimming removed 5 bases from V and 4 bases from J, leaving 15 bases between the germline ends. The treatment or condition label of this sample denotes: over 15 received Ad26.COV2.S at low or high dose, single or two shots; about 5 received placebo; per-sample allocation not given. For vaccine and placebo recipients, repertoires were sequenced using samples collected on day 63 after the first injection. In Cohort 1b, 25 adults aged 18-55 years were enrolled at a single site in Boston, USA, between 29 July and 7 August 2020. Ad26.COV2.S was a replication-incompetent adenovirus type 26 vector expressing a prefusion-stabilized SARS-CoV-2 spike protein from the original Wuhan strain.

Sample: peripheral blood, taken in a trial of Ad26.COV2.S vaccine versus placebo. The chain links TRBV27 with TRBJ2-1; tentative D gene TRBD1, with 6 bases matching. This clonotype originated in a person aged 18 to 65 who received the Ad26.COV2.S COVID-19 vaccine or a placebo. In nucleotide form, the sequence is TGTGCCAGCAGTATCCGGGACAAGAGATACAATGAGCAGTTCTTC. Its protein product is CASSIRDKRYNEQFF.